This is a list of T cell receptor beta chains from one sample in a study of blood T cell repertoires in COVID-19. The protocol was immunoSEQ multiplex PCR, while the TCRdb copy is restricted to in-frame clones and leaves out a portion. The sample shows a few hundred thousand clones, 75% to 90% of them seen only once. Sequencing was carried out using PBMCs or T cells enriched from blood (not recorded which). The source of these receptors is a man aged 25-45 years who had recovered from COVID-19. CDR3s leave out the opening cysteine and the closing phenylalanine or tryptophan. Fields, in order: V gene, clone size, J gene, CDR3 protein. Clone size is given for some rows only: seen once, a few or many times, or a class if the clone is expanded.

TRBV20-1	few	TRBJ2-1	SASHRDRVAEQF
TRBV7-3	NA	TRBJ1-2	ATRTGYPNYGYT
TRBV29-1	NA	TRBJ1-1	SALDRANTEAF
TRBV7-3	NA	TRBJ2-2	ASSSLTGNSGELF
TRBV19	NA	TRBJ1-1	ASTLVTEGGPAF
TRBV29-1	NA	TRBJ2-3	SVGRDRQLYSTDTQY
TRBV24-1	NA	TRBJ2-1	ATSDRQVSYNEQF
TRBV9	NA	TRBJ2-7	ASSPWDRGNEQY
TRBV3-1/TRBV3-2	NA	TRBJ2-7	ASRPQDSLGISEQY
TRBV7-8	NA	TRBJ2-3	ASSLHGGHTDTQY
TRBV6-1	NA	TRBJ1-6	ASSDRGNSPLH
TRBV9	NA	TRBJ1-4	ASSPTVESYNEKLF
TRBV30	NA	TRBJ2-6	AWIGSGANVLT
TRBV7-9	NA	TRBJ1-5	ASSRGQGNQPQH
TRBV7-2	few	TRBJ2-3	ASSRGLAVGNTQY
TRBV6-5	NA	TRBJ2-7	ASSYSTTASSTRQY
TRBV7-6	NA	TRBJ2-5	ASSLRQGEQETQY
TRBV24-1	once	TRBJ2-7	ATSDPRQDPLEQY
TRBV7-2	NA	TRBJ2-3	ASSLDFGAQY
TRBV5-8	NA	TRBJ1-5	ASSPTGTGGGQPQH